The clone carrying this TCR beta chain was detected only once. The data belong to a study of T cell changes during pregnancy in multiple sclerosis. The CDR3 has 17 residues. Germline assignment: CDR1 SGHNT and CDR2 YYREEE (reference sequence). Trimming removed 4 bases from V and 9 bases from J, with 26 bases in between. Profiling relied on immunoSEQ multiplex PCR, and the TCRdb table lists in-frame clones only, not all of them. The top ten clones hold 9.5% to 10% of a sample with about 31,000 clones, over 80% of them seen once. The specimen comprised CD8+ T cells from peripheral blood mononuclear cells, sampled in the first trimester of pregnancy. The clonotype was recovered from a female donor with multiple sclerosis, enrolled in a pregnancy study. This chain links TRBV5-4 with TRBJ2-1; D may be TRBD2 (6 bases). In DNA form, the CDR3 reads TGTGCCAGCAGCCCAAGGGTAGGCGGGAAGGGGTCACCTGAGCAGTTCTTC. This codes for CASSPRVGGKGSPEQFF. Based on the CDR3 plus reference TRBV5-4 and TRBJ2-1, the full variable domain is ETGVTQSPTHLIKTRGQQVTLRCSSQSGHNTVSWYQQALGQGPQFIFQYYREEENGRGNFPPRFSGLQFPNYSSELNVNALELDDSALYLCASSPRVGGKGSPEQFFGPGTRLTVL.